Below, one T cell receptor beta chain is given with its context. The sample is drawn from a study of PD-L1 blockade in urothelial cancer. Study at large: Males with urothelial cancer arising in the bladder constituted about 85% of the roughly 30 patients.

TCRdb keeps only in-frame clones here, not all; method: immunoSEQ multiplex PCR. The sample contains around 100,000 clones, 80% to 95% of which appear only once. V shed 0 bases, J shed 1 base, and the junction held 7 bases outside the gene matches. The CDR3 runs 17 residues. The germline V gene encodes CDR1 SSHAT and CDR2 FNYEAQ (reference sequence). Noted time point: peripheral blood 6 weeks after treatment start. V usage is TRBV7-7 and J usage is TRBJ2-5, with 8 bases fitting TRBD2. The specimen was PBMCs, collected around atezolizumab (anti-PD-L1) treatment. The source of this sequence is a man aged 55 to 70 with urothelial cancer. In nucleotides, the CDR3 is TGTGCCAGCAGCTTAGCGAGCGGGGGCTCAGGCCAAGAGACCCAGTACTTC. It translates to CASSLASGGSGQETQYF.